This T cell receptor beta chain was profiled in a study of cytomegalovirus exposure and HLA in healthy donors. Among the donors, all were healthy bone marrow donors. The ends lost 7 bases at V and 2 bases at J; junction bases unmatched: 5. This CDR3 is built from 14 residues. Germline V gene data show CDR1 as LNHDA and CDR2 as SQIVND (reference sequence). For this clone: Its antigen is unknown.

Whole-study results and caveats: Most TCR sequences were seen very rarely across donors, but some public TCRs occurred in many.

In the PCR, 60 Vbeta and 13 Jbeta primers were used. TCRdb's table, derived via immunoSEQ multiplex PCR, lists solely in-frame clones and lacks some. The sample yields around 180,000 clones, around 81% seen once. The TCR sequence derives from a young woman in good health and CMV-seropositive. V gene TRBV19 combines with J gene TRBJ2-3; 8 nucleotides agree with TRBD2. Input material: PBMCs. The DNA of the CDR3 is TGTGCCAGTAAGACACTAGCGGACACAGATACGCAGTATTTT. This encodes CASKTLADTDTQYF.